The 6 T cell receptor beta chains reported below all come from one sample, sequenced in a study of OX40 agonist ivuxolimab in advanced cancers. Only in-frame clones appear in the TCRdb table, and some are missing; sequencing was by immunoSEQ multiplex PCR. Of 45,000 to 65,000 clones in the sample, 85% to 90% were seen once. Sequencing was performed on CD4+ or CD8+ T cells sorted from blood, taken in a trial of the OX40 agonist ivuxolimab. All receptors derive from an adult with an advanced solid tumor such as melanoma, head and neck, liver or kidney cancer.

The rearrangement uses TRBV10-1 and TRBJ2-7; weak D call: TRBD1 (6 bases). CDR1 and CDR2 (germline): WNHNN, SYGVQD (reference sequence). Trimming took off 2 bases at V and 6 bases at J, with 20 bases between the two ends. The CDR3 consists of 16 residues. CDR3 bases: TGCGCCAGCAGTGAGAGCCCCGGGACAACTTGGTCCGAGCAGTACTTC. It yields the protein CASSESPGTTWSEQYF.

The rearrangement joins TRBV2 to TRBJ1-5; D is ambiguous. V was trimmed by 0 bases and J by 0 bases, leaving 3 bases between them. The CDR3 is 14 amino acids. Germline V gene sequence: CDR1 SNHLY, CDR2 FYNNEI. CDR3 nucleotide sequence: TGTGCCAGCAGTGAAGCCAGTAGCAATCAGCCCCAGCATTTT. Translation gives CASSEASSNQPQHF.

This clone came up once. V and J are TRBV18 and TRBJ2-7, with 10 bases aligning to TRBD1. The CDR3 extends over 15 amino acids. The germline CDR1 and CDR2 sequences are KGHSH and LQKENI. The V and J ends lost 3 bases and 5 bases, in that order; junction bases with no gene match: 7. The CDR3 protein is CASSPAGTGDNEQYF. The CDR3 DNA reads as TGTGCCAGCTCACCGGCCGGGACAGGGGATAACGAGCAGTACTTC.

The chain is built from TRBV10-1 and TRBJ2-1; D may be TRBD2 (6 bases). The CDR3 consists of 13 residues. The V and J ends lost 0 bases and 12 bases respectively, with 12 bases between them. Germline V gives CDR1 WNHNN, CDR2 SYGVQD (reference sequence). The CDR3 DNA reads TGCGCCAGCAGTGAGTCAGGGAGGATTGGGCAGTTCTTC. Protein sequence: CASSESGRIGQFF.

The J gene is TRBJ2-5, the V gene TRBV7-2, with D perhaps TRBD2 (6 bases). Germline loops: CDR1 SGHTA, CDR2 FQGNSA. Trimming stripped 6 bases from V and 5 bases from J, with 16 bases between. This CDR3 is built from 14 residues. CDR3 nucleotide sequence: TGTGCCAGCAGTCCGGAGGGCGTACGGGAGACCCAGTACTTC. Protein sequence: CASSPEGVRETQYF.

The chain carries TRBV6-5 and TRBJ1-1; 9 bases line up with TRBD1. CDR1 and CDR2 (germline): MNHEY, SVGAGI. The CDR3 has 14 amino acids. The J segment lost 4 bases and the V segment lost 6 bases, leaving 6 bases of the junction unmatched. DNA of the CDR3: TGTGCCAGCAGACGAACAGGGGGCCCCACTGAAGCTTTCTTT. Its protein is CASRRTGGPTEAFF.